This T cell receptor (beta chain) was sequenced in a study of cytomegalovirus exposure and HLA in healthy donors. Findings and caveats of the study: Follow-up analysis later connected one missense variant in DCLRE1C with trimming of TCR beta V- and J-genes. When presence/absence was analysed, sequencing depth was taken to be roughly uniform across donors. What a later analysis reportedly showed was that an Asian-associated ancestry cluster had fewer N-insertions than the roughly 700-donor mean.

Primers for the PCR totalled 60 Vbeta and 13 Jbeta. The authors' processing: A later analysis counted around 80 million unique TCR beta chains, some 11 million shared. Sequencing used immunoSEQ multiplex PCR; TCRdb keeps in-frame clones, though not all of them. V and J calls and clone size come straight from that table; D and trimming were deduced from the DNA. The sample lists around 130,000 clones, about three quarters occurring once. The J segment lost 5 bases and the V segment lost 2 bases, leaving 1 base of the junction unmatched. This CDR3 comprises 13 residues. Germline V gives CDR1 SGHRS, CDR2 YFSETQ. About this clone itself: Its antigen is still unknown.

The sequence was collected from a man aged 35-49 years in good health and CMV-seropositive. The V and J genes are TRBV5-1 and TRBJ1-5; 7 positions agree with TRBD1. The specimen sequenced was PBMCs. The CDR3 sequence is CASSFQGDQPQHF. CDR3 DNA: TGCGCCAGCAGCTTCCAGGGGGATCAGCCCCAGCATTTT.